This T cell receptor beta chain was observed in a study of blood T cells in healthy people across ages. Through a sample-barcoded 5' primer and a J-beta primer mix, a second PCR was run for roughly 6 to 11 cycles. Through a template-switch adaptor with 12 random nucleotides, each cDNA molecule received a tag. MiXCR, applied by TCRdb to the 5' RACE reads, yields one record per CDR3 protein. Altogether over a million distinct CDR3 sequences are present, approximately 26% being singletons, with the ten largest covering around 0.75%. Looked up from germline, CDR1 is SNHLY and CDR2 is FYNNEI. V was cut by 0 bases and J by 4 bases, with 12 bases left in between. The CDR3 totals 15 residues. The same data also contributed to another study, on T cells of mothers and their children.

Source material: blood. This TCR came from a girl between 2 and 10 years old in good health. The V call is TRBV2, the J call TRBJ2-5; D may correspond to TRBD1 or TRBD2 (5 bases each). The CDR3 spells CASSEAGLAGETQYF. The CDR3, as DNA: TGTGCCAGCAGTGAAGCGGGGCTAGCAGGAGAGACCCAGTACTTC.